This T cell receptor beta chain emerged from a study of T cell repertoires in cytomegalovirus infection. Study context: Recently identified HLA-C-restricted CMV epitopes were among the peptides used. A matching HLA type, together with CMV infection, was signaled by public TCR beta signatures.

General study points: The ex vivo response showed dominance by HLA-C-restricted CMV-specific TCR beta clonotypes. Summed public TCR beta family frequency identified CMV carriers bearing the relevant HLA.

This clonotype showed up many times. What it binds is unknown. TCRdb ran MiXCR on the reads and lists one entry per CDR3 protein. The data hold about 900,000 distinct CDR3 sequences, with around 32% observed a single time. The sequence derives from a human donor in good health (CMV status not recorded). Some clones in this sample may be carry-over from other donors' samples. The material sequenced was cultured CD8+ T cells from PBMCs, taken from culture after CMV antigen stimulation.

CDR3 sequence reads: CASKRGLNTGELFF. The DNA of the CDR3 is TGTGCCAGCAAGCGGGGCCTTAACACCGGGGAGCTGTTTTTT. The V and J genes are TRBV6-2 or TRBV6-3 and TRBJ2-2, with 7 bases identical to TRBD2. The germline CDR1 and CDR2 sequences are MNHEY and SVGEGT. V shed 7 bases and J 2 bases; nucleotides not matched to a gene: 4. This CDR3 region has 14 residues.